This TCR beta chain was observed in a study of beta chain features in type 1 diabetes. Reverse transcribing all isolated RNA meant expressed TCRB transcripts were sequenced. Sequencing used immunoSEQ multiplex PCR; TCRdb keeps in-frame clones, though not all of them. The table shows 600,000 to 650,000 clones, with about 14% occurring only once. Germline V gene data show CDR1 as LGHNA and CDR2 as YSLEER. With 1 base removed from V and 1 base from J, the gap between germline ends came to 10 bases. This CDR3 is 15 amino acids long. Sequenced sample: naive CD4+ T cells from blood. The V gene is TRBV4-3, the J gene TRBJ1-1; D not resolved. This receptor was obtained from a man aged 18 to 30 in good health. Here the CDR3 reads CASSQVGQPNTEAFF. The CDR3 DNA follows: TGCGCCAGCAGCCAAGTAGGGCAGCCGAACACTGAAGCTTTCTTT.